These 22 T cell receptor beta chains share one sample of origin, sequenced in a study of cytomegalovirus exposure and HLA in healthy donors (dated by TCRdb to the late 2010s). The library was made by the immunoSEQ multiplex PCR assay. For the multiplex PCR, a mixture combining 60 forward primers for TCR Vbeta segments and 13 reverse primers for TCR Jbeta segments was used. As stored in TCRdb, this immuneACCESS dataset retains in-frame rearrangements with V and J assigned. A fraction of the clones does not appear; measured against another copy, unresolved V genes explain less than half of the discrepancy, and the remainder lacks a known reason. The sample table shows approximately 120,000 clones, and about three quarters are seen once. The ten largest clones take up about 1% of the sample. Sequencing was carried out using PBMCs. The receptors originated from a woman under 40 in good health and CMV-seronegative.

The gene calls are TRBV5-1 and TRBJ2-7; 8 positions match TRBD1. The V gene's germline CDR1 is SGHRS and CDR2 YFSETQ. With 2 bases clipped from V and 5 bases from J, the junction kept 6 bases outside the gene matches. The CDR3 is 14 residues long. DNA for the CDR3: TGCGCCAGCAGCTTACTTGGACAGGGCAACGAGCAGTACTTC. This codes for CASSLLGQGNEQYF.

This chain joins TRBV18 and TRBJ1-5; D gene unclear. Germline V gives CDR1 KGHSH, CDR2 LQKENI. The CDR3 length is 15 residues. V was shortened by 0 bases and J by 6 bases, with 12 bases between the two germline ends. This chain's CDR3 is CASSPPAGALQPQHF. The CDR3 region has the DNA TGTGCCAGCTCACCACCGGCTGGAGCCCTTCAGCCCCAGCATTTT.

The CDR3 spells CASSPVAQGGTGELFF. The CDR3 coding sequence is TGCGCCAGCAGCCCGGTCGCGCAGGGCGGCACCGGGGAGCTGTTTTTT. This chain joins TRBV5-1 and TRBJ2-2, with D perhaps matching TRBD1 (5 bases). The CDR3 contains 16 residues. The germline gives CDR1 SGHRS, CDR2 YFSETQ. The V end lost 4 bases, the J end lost 4 bases, and 17 bases lay between the germline ends.

The rearrangement links TRBV5-5 to TRBJ2-5; TRBD2 might be the D (5 bases). The CDR3 sequence is 15 residues long. In germline, CDR1 is SGHKS, CDR2 YYEKEE (reference sequence). Between the trimmed V and J ends, which lost 4 bases and 4 bases, there was a span of 17 bases. CDR3 in amino acids: CASSGSIPDLETQYF. In DNA, the CDR3 is TGTGCCAGCAGCGGTTCTATTCCGGACTTAGAGACCCAGTACTTC.

The rearrangement joins TRBV5-6 to TRBJ1-2; D gene unclear. The germline V gene has CDR1 SGHDT and CDR2 YYEEEE. The CDR3 covers 18 residues. V lost 3 bases and J 0 bases, leaving 21 bases between the germline ends. CDR3 DNA: TGTGCCAGCAGCTCCCTGTGGAGGCGAGGAACAACTAACTATGGCTACACCTTC. Amino acids: CASSSLWRRGTTNYGYTF.

The chain is built from TRBV9 and TRBJ2-7, with TRBD1 as a possible D gene (6 bases). V gave up 4 bases and J gave up 0 bases, with 17 bases separating them. The CDR3 covers 16 residues. CDR1 and CDR2 (germline): SGDLS, YYNGEE. This CDR3 reads CASSPQTGKNSYEQYF. The CDR3 DNA sequence: TGTGCCAGCAGCCCCCAGACAGGAAAAAACTCCTACGAGCAGTACTTC.

CDR3 residues: CASSQDYGSSSYNEQFF. The CDR3 DNA follows: TGCGCCAGCAGCCAAGATTACGGGAGTAGCTCCTACAATGAGCAGTTCTTC. The chain uses TRBV4-3 and TRBJ2-1, with a possible D match to TRBD2 (6 bases). The germline V gene has CDR1 LGHNA and CDR2 YSLEER. This CDR3 has 17 residues. Deletions cut 0 bases from V and 0 bases from J, with 12 bases between.

This chain links TRBV7-9 with TRBJ1-2, with 8 bases identical to TRBD1. This CDR3 is 13 amino acids long. After removal of 4 bases from V and 4 bases from J, the junction contained 2 bases not matched to a gene. From germline, CDR1 is SEHNR and CDR2 FQNEAQ (reference sequence). CDR3 residues: CASSSGQGYGYTF. DNA of the CDR3: TGTGCCAGCAGCTCCGGACAGGGCTATGGCTACACCTTC.

This clone has just one count. The V and J genes are TRBV7-9 and TRBJ1-3; a possible D gene is TRBD1 (5 bases). The CDR3 runs 14 residues. The germline V gene encodes CDR1 SEHNR and CDR2 FQNEAQ (reference sequence). The V and J ends lost 5 bases and 4 bases respectively, with 12 bases between them. CDR3 loop: CASSLRAAGNTIYF. Written as DNA, the CDR3 is TGTGCCAGCAGCCTCAGGGCCGCAGGAAACACCATATATTTT.

V is TRBV27 and J is TRBJ2-3; D is perhaps TRBD2 (5 bases). V lost 6 bases and J lost 2, with 12 bases in between. The CDR3 totals 14 residues. Germline loops: CDR1 MNHEY, CDR2 SMNVEV (reference sequence). CDR3 in amino acids: CASRNRGPTDTQYF. The DNA of the CDR3 is TGTGCCAGCAGAAATAGAGGGCCCACAGATACGCAGTATTTT.

V gene TRBV2 combines with J gene TRBJ2-1; D ambiguous. V was cut by 5 bases and J by 4 bases, with 6 bases left in between. The CDR3 covers 12 residues. The germline V gene encodes CDR1 SNHLY and CDR2 FYNNEI. CDR3 DNA: TGTGCCAGCAGTTACAATTACAATGAGCAGTTCTTC. Protein sequence: CASSYNYNEQFF. Drawing the rest from reference TRBV2 and TRBJ2-1, the complete variable domain is EPEVTQTPSHQVTQMGQEVILRCVPISNHLYFYWYRQILGQKVEFLVSFYNNEISEKSEIFDDQFSVERPDGSNFTLKIRSTKLEDSAMYFCASSYNYNEQFFGPGTRLTVL.

The CDR3 reads CASSSTSGRLYEQYF. CDR3 sequence (DNA): TGTGCCAGCAGTTCCACTAGCGGGAGGTTGTACGAGCAGTACTTC. V is TRBV6-6 and J is TRBJ2-7; 12 bases line up with TRBD2. CDR3 size: 15 residues. Germline-derived CDR1 and CDR2 are MNHNY and SVGAGI (reference sequence). Trimming took 4 bases from V and 4 from J; bases not matched to a gene: 5.

The rearrangement joins TRBV11-2 to TRBJ1-2; 7 bases align to TRBD1. CDR1 is SGHAT, CDR2 FQNNGV, per germline. The J segment lost 4 bases and the V segment lost 3 bases, leaving 5 bases of the junction unmatched. This CDR3 contains 14 residues. The CDR3 spells CASSFKGAGYGYTF. CDR3 nucleotide sequence: TGTGCCAGCAGCTTCAAGGGGGCGGGCTATGGCTACACCTTC.

J is TRBJ2-1 and V is TRBV11-3; D gene uncertain. The CDR3 runs to 14 residues. The germline V and J ends were trimmed by 5 bases and 7 bases, with 15 bases remaining between them. Germline CDR1 reads SGHNT; CDR2 reads YENEEA. Written as DNA, the CDR3 is TGTGCCAGCAGCCCCCCCCTTAAGCCAAATGAGCAGTTCTTC. Its protein is CASSPPLKPNEQFF.

As DNA, the CDR3 is TGCGCCAGCAGCTCGACGCCCGCAGGGGGCTTAGAGACCCAGTACTTC. Protein: CASSSTPAGGLETQYF. V gene TRBV5-1 combines with J gene TRBJ2-5, with TRBD1 identical over 8 bases. Germline assignment: CDR1 SGHRS and CDR2 YFSETQ. After removal of 3 bases from V and 4 bases from J, the junction contained 11 bases not matched to a gene. The CDR3 contains 16 residues.

The chain has TRBV7-9 and TRBJ2-5; D gene uncertain. The V end was cut by 3 bases, the J end by 1 base, with 12 bases between. This CDR3 comprises 15 residues. Germline loops: CDR1 SEHNR, CDR2 FQNEAQ (reference sequence). The CDR3 DNA follows: TGTGCCAGCAGCTTTAGTAGTTCGCTCCAAGAGACCCAGTACTTC. This codes for CASSFSSSLQETQYF.

This chain joins TRBV5-1 and TRBJ2-3, with D tentatively TRBD2 (6 bases). The CDR3 covers 16 residues. Trimming shortened V by 4 bases and J by 2 bases, and 17 bases separated the two germline ends. CDR1 SGHRS and CDR2 YFSETQ come from the germline V gene. The CDR3 loop reads CASSPVLAGSTDTQYF. The CDR3 DNA is TGCGCCAGCAGCCCAGTTTTGGCGGGGTCCACAGATACGCAGTATTTT.

This clone was observed a handful of times. The chain links TRBV4-3 to TRBJ1-3, with unresolved D. Deletions cut 4 bases from V and 3 bases from J, with 16 bases between. Germline V gene lookup returns CDR1 LGHNA and CDR2 YSLEER. This CDR3 spans 16 amino acids. The CDR3 here is CASSRSRGAGGNTIYF. The CDR3 DNA is TGCGCCAGCAGCCGAAGTCGTGGTGCGGGTGGAAACACCATATATTTT.

The chain carries TRBV7-2 and TRBJ2-7, with no clear D. V was clipped by 0 bases and J by 3 bases, with 9 bases between them. Looked up from germline, CDR1 is SGHTA and CDR2 is FQGNSA. The CDR3 consists of 14 residues. In DNA form, the CDR3 reads TGTGCCAGCAGCTTAGCGCAGTTCAGCTACGAGCAGTACTTC. Its protein is CASSLAQFSYEQYF. Full variable domain (rest looked up from reference TRBV7-2 and TRBJ2-7): GAGVSQSPSNKVTEKGKDVELRCDPISGHTALYWYRQSLGQGLEFLIYFQGNSAPDKSGLPSDRFSAERTGGSVSTLTIQRTQQEDSAVYLCASSLAQFSYEQYFGPGTRLTVT.

The CDR3 sequence: CASMRDRQNPYGYTF. As DNA, the CDR3 is TGTGCCTCGATGCGGGACAGGCAAAACCCCTATGGCTACACCTTC. This rearrangement joins TRBV30 to TRBJ1-2; 8 nucleotides agree with TRBD1. Germline V gives CDR1 GTSNPN, CDR2 SVGIG (reference sequence). Trimming took 7 bases from V and 4 from J; bases not matched to a gene: 14. CDR3 length: 15 amino acids.

This sequence joins TRBV5-1 and TRBJ2-1; TRBD1 might be the D (5 bases). Looked up from germline, CDR1 is SGHRS and CDR2 is YFSETQ. The V and J ends lost 3 bases and 6 bases respectively, with 19 bases between them. The CDR3 is 16 amino acids. The CDR3 spells CASSYPIGAQGNEQFF. In nucleotides, the CDR3 is TGCGCCAGCAGCTATCCGATAGGTGCTCAGGGCAATGAGCAGTTCTTC.

The rearrangement joins TRBV9 to TRBJ2-1; the match to TRBD2 covers 12 bases. The CDR3 contains 19 residues. Germline lookup yields CDR1 SGDLS and CDR2 YYNGEE. V lost 1 base to trimming and J lost 0 bases; unmatched junction nucleotides: 8. The DNA of the CDR3 is TGTGCCAGCAGCGTAAATAGGCTAGCGGGAGGGAGCTCCTACAATGAGCAGTTCTTC. It encodes CASSVNRLAGGSSYNEQFF.